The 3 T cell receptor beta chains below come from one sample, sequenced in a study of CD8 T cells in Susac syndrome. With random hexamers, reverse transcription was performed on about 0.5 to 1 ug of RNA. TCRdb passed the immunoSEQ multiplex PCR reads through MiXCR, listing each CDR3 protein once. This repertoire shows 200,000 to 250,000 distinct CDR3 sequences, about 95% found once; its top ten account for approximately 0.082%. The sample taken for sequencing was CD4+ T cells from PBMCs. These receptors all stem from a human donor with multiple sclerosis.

The CDR3 DNA reads TGTGCCAGCAGCGCAGGGACAGGGATACTGAACACTGAAGCTTTCTTT. Encoded protein: CASSAGTGILNTEAFF. The chain links TRBV3-1 to TRBJ1-1, with 9 bases lining up with TRBD1. In germline, CDR1 is LGHDT, CDR2 YNNKEL (reference sequence). This CDR3 has 16 amino acids. The V and J ends lost 5 bases and 0 bases, in that order; junction bases with no gene match: 7.

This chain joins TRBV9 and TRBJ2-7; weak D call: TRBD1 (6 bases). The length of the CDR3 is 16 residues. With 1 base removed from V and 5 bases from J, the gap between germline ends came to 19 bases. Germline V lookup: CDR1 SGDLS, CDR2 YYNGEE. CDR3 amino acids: CASSVSLTTGMDEQYF. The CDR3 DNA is TGTGCCAGCAGCGTAAGTCTGACCACAGGGATGGACGAGCAGTACTTC.

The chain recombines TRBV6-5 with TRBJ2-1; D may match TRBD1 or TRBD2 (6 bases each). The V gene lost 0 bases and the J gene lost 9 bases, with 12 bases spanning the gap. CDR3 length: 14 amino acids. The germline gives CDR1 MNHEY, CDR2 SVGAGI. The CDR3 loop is CASSYSKEGGEQFF. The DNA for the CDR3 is TGTGCCAGCAGTTACTCCAAGGAGGGGGGTGAGCAGTTCTTC.